What follows describes a single TCR beta chain. These data come from a study of Graves' ophthalmopathy and Graves' hyperthyroidism. Amplified TCR beta CDR3 regions were obtained using RNA transcripts as template. Second-round multiplex PCR came after a first-round RT-PCR that employed HTBI primers. TCRdb used MiXCR to reprocess the multiplex PCR reads, holding one entry per CDR3 protein. Of some 15,000 distinct CDR3 sequences in the sample, around 50% are singletons; the top ten hold about 46%. This CDR3 comprises 15 residues. Deletions cut 5 bases from V and 3 bases from J, with 14 bases between. This rearrangement joins TRBV12-3 or TRBV12-4 to TRBJ1-5; the D is unclear. Sequencing was performed on peripheral blood. This receptor was taken from a woman aged 25 to 39 with Graves' ophthalmopathy. CDR3 DNA: TGTGCCAGCAGTCGCAGCGCAGAGGTCAATCAGCCCCAGCATTTT. Translating it yields CASSRSAEVNQPQHF.